The T cell receptor (beta chain) under discussion was sequenced for a study of CD8 T cells in Susac syndrome. At the level of the study: When their blood was taken, the Susac syndrome patients had either not yet had any therapy, were taking corticosteroids, or were taking intravenous immunoglobulin alone.

TEMRA cells were enriched by FACS, while CD8+ and CD4+ T cells were obtained through a negative isolation that was performed magnetically. Reverse transcription of about 0.5 to 1 ug RNA used random hexamers. Across 54 Vbeta and 13 Jbeta, immunoSEQ multiplex PCR amplified TCR beta CDR3. TCRdb re-derived calls from the immunoSEQ multiplex PCR reads in MiXCR, one entry per CDR3 protein. The sample includes under 150,000 distinct CDR3 sequences, 95% of them seen just once. Study-wide results and caveats: There was no clonal expansion in the CD4+ T cell repertoires of Susac syndrome.

Germline CDR1 is MGHDK and CDR2 is SYGVNS. The trim removed 1 base at V and 6 bases at J, leaving 9 bases unmatched. The length of the CDR3 is 15 residues. Comment on this clonotype: Its antigen is as yet unknown.

The sequence derives from a human donor with Susac syndrome. Sequenced input: CD4+ T cells from PBMCs. The rearrangement links TRBV25-1 to TRBJ2-7, with 7 bases that match TRBD1. CDR3 DNA sequence: TGTGCCAGCAGTGAATTTGGGACAGCGAGGGGCGAGCAGTACTTC. Translated, it gives CASSEFGTARGEQYF.